Each of the 14 T cell receptor beta chains below was sequenced from the same sample in a study of blood T cell repertoires in COVID-19. The method was immunoSEQ multiplex PCR; TCRdb's version includes in-frame clones alone and lacks a portion of them. This table has around 140,000 clones, less than 85% appearing once. Input material: peripheral blood. These receptor sequences come from an elderly woman with acute or convalescent COVID-19.

V usage is TRBV2 and J usage is TRBJ1-6; D perhaps matches TRBD1 (6 bases). V lost 3 bases to trimming and J lost 5 bases, with 11 bases between them. The CDR3 consists of 15 residues. CDR1 is SNHLY, CDR2 FYNNEI, per germline. CDR3 sequence (DNA): TGTGCCAGCAGTGAGTTGGGACAAGATAATTCACCCCTCCACTTT. It specifies CASSELGQDNSPLHF.

The chain carries TRBV18 and TRBJ2-3; possibly TRBD1 for D (6 bases). V was cut by 3 bases and J by 3 bases, with 16 bases left in between. CDR1 and CDR2 from the germline V gene are KGHSH and LQKENI. This CDR3 is 16 amino acids long. CDR3 nucleotide sequence: TGTGCCAGCTCACCGGTTGCAGGGGTTATAACAGATACGCAGTATTTT. Encoded protein: CASSPVAGVITDTQYF.

This rearrangement joins TRBV6-5 to TRBJ1-1; D is undetermined. From germline, CDR1 is MNHEY and CDR2 SVGAGI. The CDR3 sequence is 16 residues long. V lost 2 bases and J lost 5, with 18 bases in between. The CDR3 DNA sequence: TGTGCCAGCAGTTACAAGGGAACGGGAAGACGTACTGAAGCTTTCTTT. Amino acids: CASSYKGTGRRTEAFF.

CDR3 DNA: TGCGCCAGCAGCCAAGAAGAGGGGGCGCGCCTACTTACGAACACCGGGGAGCTGTTTTTT. Amino acids: CASSQEEGARLLTNTGELFF. The chain recombines TRBV4-3 with TRBJ2-2; 7 bases align to TRBD1. The CDR3 length is 20 residues. J gave up 0 bases and V 0 bases, and 13 bases lay outside the gene matches. Per the germline V gene, CDR1 is LGHNA and CDR2 is YSLEER.

The chain couples TRBV11-2 to TRBJ2-1; TRBD2 aligns across 8 bases. The CDR3 length is 14 residues. J was trimmed by 10 bases and V by 2 bases; bases with no gene match: 7. Germline values: CDR1 SGHAT, CDR2 FQNNGV. The DNA for the CDR3 is TGTGCCAGCAGCTTAAACGGGAGGGCCAGGGAGCAGTTCTTC. This codes for CASSLNGRAREQFF.

The J gene is TRBJ1-1, the V gene TRBV6-5; D is perhaps TRBD1 (5 bases). This CDR3 is 13 amino acids long. V gave up 8 bases and J gave up 4 bases, with 14 bases separating them. CDR1 MNHEY and CDR2 SVGAGI come from the germline V gene. CDR3 sequence reads: CASRRGGSTEAFF. CDR3 DNA sequence: TGTGCCAGCCGCCGCGGGGGGAGCACTGAAGCTTTCTTT.

The chain has TRBV6-5 and TRBJ2-7, with TRBD1 matching 9 bases. J gave up 4 bases and V 2 bases, and 6 bases lay outside the gene matches. Germline V gene lookup returns CDR1 MNHEY and CDR2 SVGAGI. This CDR3 is 15 amino acids long. The CDR3 loop reads CASSYRGTGRYEQYF. CDR3 sequence (DNA): TGTGCCAGCAGTTACCGAGGGACAGGGAGATACGAGCAGTACTTC.

V gene TRBV2 combines with J gene TRBJ2-7; 12 nucleotides align to TRBD2. The CDR3 contains 15 residues. The V and J ends lost 10 bases and 3 bases, in that order; junction bases with no gene match: 10. Germline CDR1 and CDR2: SNHLY and FYNNEI. In DNA form, the CDR3 reads TGTGCCACACAGACTAGCGGGGGAGGGTACTACGAGCAGTACTTC. It is translated as CATQTSGGGYYEQYF.

The rearrangement joins TRBV13 to TRBJ2-1; 12 bases are a match to TRBD1. Germline-derived CDR1 and CDR2 are PRHDT and FYEKMQ (reference sequence). Trimming cost V 1 base and J 8 bases; bases outside gene matches: 9. The CDR3 is 17 amino acids. Here the CDR3 reads CASSLEPGQGARDEQFF. CDR3 nucleotides: TGTGCCAGCAGCTTAGAACCGGGACAGGGGGCAAGGGATGAGCAGTTCTTC.

This clone was seen once. The rearrangement links TRBV10-3 to TRBJ2-5, with unresolved D. Trimming stripped 0 bases from V and 4 bases from J, with 9 bases between. Germline V gives CDR1 ENHRY, CDR2 SYGVKD. This CDR3 has 14 amino acids. In DNA form, the CDR3 reads TGTGCCATCAGTGAGTCCATCTGGGCAGAGACCCAGTACTTC. As protein: CAISESIWAETQYF.

This sequence joins TRBV4-1 and TRBJ1-3; D perhaps matches TRBD1 (6 bases). Trimming took off 2 bases at V and 0 bases at J, with 17 bases between the two ends. Germline CDR1 reads MGHRA; CDR2 reads YSYEKL. This CDR3 contains 18 residues. CDR3 protein: CASSQPLRGWVSGNTIYF. The CDR3 DNA reads TGCGCCAGCAGCCAACCTTTGAGGGGGTGGGTCTCTGGAAACACCATATATTTT.

The chain joins TRBV18 to TRBJ2-7, with 7 bases matching TRBD2. The CDR3 is 15 amino acids. Germline trimming cut 4 bases from V and 3 bases from J; bases unmatched to any gene: 9. Per the germline V gene, CDR1 is KGHSH and CDR2 is LQKENI. The chain's CDR3 is CASSREGTGGYEQYF. The CDR3 bases are TGTGCCAGCTCACGTGAGGGGACGGGGGGCTACGAGCAGTACTTC.

The chain has TRBV6-6 and TRBJ1-2; the match to TRBD1 covers 7 bases. The germline V gene encodes CDR1 MNHNY and CDR2 SVGAGI (reference sequence). This CDR3 region has 16 residues. V gave up 5 bases and J gave up 4 bases; unmatched junction bases: 13. The CDR3 protein is CASSPTIKQGSYGYTF. CDR3 sequence (DNA): TGTGCCAGCAGTCCAACCATCAAACAGGGGTCCTATGGCTACACCTTC.

The chain employs TRBV2 and TRBJ1-2; a possible D gene is TRBD1 (6 bases). V lost 6 bases and J 4 bases, leaving 21 bases between the germline ends. The V gene's germline CDR1 is SNHLY and CDR2 FYNNEI. The CDR3 runs to 16 residues. Here the CDR3 DNA reads TGTGCCAGCAGCAGATCCCCCCAGCCGGACAGCTATGGCTACACCTTC. Encoded protein: CASSRSPQPDSYGYTF.